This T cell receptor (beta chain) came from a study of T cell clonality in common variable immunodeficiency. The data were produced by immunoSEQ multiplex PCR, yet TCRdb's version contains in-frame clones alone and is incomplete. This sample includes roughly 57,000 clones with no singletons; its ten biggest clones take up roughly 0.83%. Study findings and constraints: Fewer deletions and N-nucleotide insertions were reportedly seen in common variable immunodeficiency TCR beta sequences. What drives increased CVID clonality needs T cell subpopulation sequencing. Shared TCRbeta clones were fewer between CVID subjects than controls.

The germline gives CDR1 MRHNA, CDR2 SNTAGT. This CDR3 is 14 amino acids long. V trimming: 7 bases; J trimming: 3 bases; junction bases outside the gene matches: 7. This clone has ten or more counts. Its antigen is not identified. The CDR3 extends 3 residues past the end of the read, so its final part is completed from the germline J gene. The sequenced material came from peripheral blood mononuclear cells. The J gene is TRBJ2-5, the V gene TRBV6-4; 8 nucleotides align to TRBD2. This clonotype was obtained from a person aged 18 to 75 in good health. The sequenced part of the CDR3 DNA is TGTGCCAGCACCCTCGGGCGGGGGGAAGAGACC. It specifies CASTLGRGEET. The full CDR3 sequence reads CASTLGRGEETQYF.